This TCR beta chain originates from a study of blood T cell repertoires in COVID-19. In the study overall: COVID-19 samples collected from the United States, Italy and Spain covered acute and convalescent phases. Sources were T cells, B-cell-depleted T cells, or PBMCs; the material itself was cDNA or gDNA.

Original processing notes: Reference gene primer amplification gave nucleated cell count estimates. Profiling relied on immunoSEQ multiplex PCR, and the TCRdb table lists in-frame clones only, not all of them. V and J calls and clone size follow that table, whereas D and trimming were derived from the DNA. The sample consists of roughly 120,000 clones, roughly nine tenths of them appearing once. This clone was detected a few times. V was pared by 3 bases and J by 0 bases, with 8 bases between. This CDR3 is built from 14 residues. CDR1 is SGHVS and CDR2 is FQNEAQ in the germline V gene. Patients of the Seattle cohort, enrolled during active infection, were followed longitudinally.

The genes are TRBV7-8 and TRBJ1-1; unclear D gene. The source material was peripheral blood. The TCR comes from a man in his sixties with COVID-19, enrolled during active disease. As DNA, the CDR3 is TGTGCCAGCAGCTTTGTCTCAGTGAACACTGAAGCTTTCTTT. It specifies CASSFVSVNTEAFF.